The rows below give T cell receptor beta chains drawn from one sample of a study of blood T cells in healthy people across ages. MiXCR was run by TCRdb on the 5' RACE reads, yielding one entry per CDR3 protein. The sample consists of around 820,000 distinct CDR3 sequences, 25% of them appearing once. This same sample was also taken into another study, of T cells of mothers and their children.

Source material: blood. These receptor sequences come from a boy younger than 18 in good health. Both conserved end residues are part of each CDR3.

v_gene	j_gene	len	CDR3aa
TRBV20-1	TRBJ2-5	14	CSADTGVLQETQYF
TRBV24-1	TRBJ1-2	13	CATSGSRTVGYTF
TRBV6-2/TRBV6-3	TRBJ2-3	14	CASSYLTTTDTQYF
TRBV3-1	TRBJ1-4	15	CASSPRDRDNEKLFF
TRBV7-2	TRBJ2-4	20	CASSLGVEASGVLAKNIQYF
TRBV6-5	TRBJ1-5	14	CASRRGASNQPQHF
TRBV12-3/TRBV12-4	TRBJ2-7	15	CASSLGTARPYEQYF
TRBV27	TRBJ1-1	9	CANGREAFF
TRBV6-1	.	15	CASSAPGTRTYEQYF
TRBV27	TRBJ2-3	15	CASSLRLDGEDTQYF
TRBV7-2	TRBJ2-1	16	CASSLVGGSSVHQQFF
TRBV20-1	TRBJ1-5	19	CSASFAAGDSVYSNQPQHF
TRBV18	TRBJ2-7	16	CASSQNARISSYEQYF
TRBV12-3/TRBV12-4	TRBJ2-7	14	CASGTSGLSYEQYF
TRBV6-2/TRBV6-3	TRBJ2-2	16	CASSYTRRGNTGELFF
TRBV12-3/TRBV12-4	.	15	CASSLGAGGVYEQFF
TRBV6-2/TRBV6-3	TRBJ1-2	15	CASRPGQGADYGYTF
TRBV7-9	TRBJ1-2	12	CASSTRQDGYTF
TRBV29-1	TRBJ2-4	11	CSVEDKNIQYF
TRBV9	TRBJ2-1	14	CASSSRHEGNEQFF
TRBV2	TRBJ2-1	13	CASSPDRVNEQFF
TRBV6-1	TRBJ1-1	15	CASSEPLGYGVGAFF
TRBV28	TRBJ2-5	16	CASSPRLAGARETQYF
TRBV12-3/TRBV12-4	TRBJ1-2	8	CAVDGYTF
TRBV5-1	TRBJ1-1	13	CASSLPGPTEAFF
TRBV3-1	TRBJ2-4	17	CASSQPGGAMTKNIQYF
TRBV7-2	TRBJ2-2	15	CASSLGQPDTGELFF
TRBV6-1	TRBJ1-4	13	CASGETPEDRLFF
TRBV30	TRBJ2-1	15	CAWRNSGGAYNEQFF
TRBV11-2	TRBJ2-3	17	CASSLSGLAASTDTQYF
TRBV7-9	TRBJ1-4	14	CASSFGQDNEKLFF
TRBV7-6	TRBJ1-6	13	CASSLSDNSPLHF
TRBV7-7	TRBJ2-2	14	CASSPGSATGELFF
TRBV3-1	TRBJ1-1	15	CASSQSGTYNTEAFF
TRBV20-1	TRBJ2-3	14	CSAGDRGPTDTQYF
TRBV2	TRBJ2-1	11	CASSERGEQFF
TRBV5-1	TRBJ2-1	16	CASSSSTDSQRVEQFF
TRBV7-2	TRBJ1-3	15	CASSLDRASGNTIYF
TRBV20-1	TRBJ2-3	13	CSASGTSADTQYF
TRBV6-6	TRBJ1-2	14	CASTGWGQSYGYTF
TRBV29-1	TRBJ2-7	13	CSVGGRMSYEQYF
TRBV20-1	TRBJ1-4	12	CSARVRDEKLFF